The 29 T cell receptor beta chains below all came from one sample that was sequenced in a study of cytomegalovirus exposure and HLA in healthy donors (dated by TCRdb to the late 2010s). The library was prepared using the immunoSEQ multiplex PCR assay. For the multiplex PCR, a mixture combining 60 forward primers for TCR Vbeta segments and 13 reverse primers for TCR Jbeta segments was used. Entries here come from immuneACCESS through TCRdb and include only in-frame sequences with V and J called. Some clones fail to appear in such tables; in the studies checked, an unresolved V gene covers under half of the shortfall, and the cause of the remainder is unknown. For this sample there are 110,000 to 150,000 clones; approximately 80% appear just once. Clones ranked in the top ten supply about 3.9% of the sample. Sequenced input: PBMCs. The origin of the receptors is a man aged 18-30 years in good health and CMV-seronegative.

V and J are TRBV19 and TRBJ1-1; D is unresolved. Per germline, CDR1 LNHDA and CDR2 SQIVND (reference sequence). The CDR3 totals 15 residues. V lost 10 bases to trimming and J lost 1 base, with 19 bases between them. The CDR3 loop is CATTLNTLTNTEAFF. The CDR3 DNA sequence: TGTGCCACCACCTTGAACACACTAACGAACACTGAAGCTTTCTTT. Supplemented by reference TRBV19 and TRBJ1-1, the full variable domain reads DGGITQSPKYLFRKEGQNVTLSCEQNLNHDAMYWYRQDPGQGLRLIYYSQIVNDFQKGDIAEGYSVSREKKESFPLTVTSAQKNPTAFYLCATTLNTLTNTEAFFGQGTRLTVV.

The chain recombines TRBV19 with TRBJ2-3; TRBD2 matches at 7 bases. V shed 6 bases and J 2 bases; nucleotides not matched to a gene: 5. The germline CDR1 and CDR2 sequences are LNHDA and SQIVND (reference sequence). This CDR3 has 14 residues. CDR3 sequence: CASRLAPDTDTQYF. Written as DNA, the CDR3 is TGTGCCAGTAGACTAGCGCCAGACACAGATACGCAGTATTTT.

In nucleotides, the CDR3 is TGTGCCAGCAGTTTACGCCGAGATCTTTACGAGCAGTACTTC. This sequence encodes CASSLRRDLYEQYF. The chain carries TRBV27 and TRBJ2-7; D uncertain. From germline, CDR1 is MNHEY and CDR2 SMNVEV (reference sequence). The CDR3 is made up of 14 amino acids. Trimming left V 2 bases short and J 4 bases short, with 12 bases between.

This clone was observed a few times. The chain combines TRBV9 with TRBJ1-6; a weak D match, TRBD1 (5 bases). CDR3 length equals 14 residues. CDR1 SGDLS and CDR2 YYNGEE come from the germline V gene. Trimming stripped 0 bases from V and 8 bases from J, with 9 bases between. Here the CDR3 reads CASSVEGRDSPLHF. The DNA of the CDR3 is TGTGCCAGCAGCGTAGAAGGCAGGGATTCACCCCTCCACTTT.

This rearrangement joins TRBV11-2 to TRBJ2-7; 8 bases match TRBD2. The germline gives CDR1 SGHAT, CDR2 FQNNGV. J gave up 0 bases and V 5 bases, and 6 bases lay outside the gene matches. CDR3 length: 15 amino acids. CDR3 sequence (DNA): TGTGCCAGCAGCGGCTCGGGGGGGGGCTCCTACGAGCAGTACTTC. Translating gives CASSGSGGGSYEQYF. Looking up the rest from reference TRBV11-2 and TRBJ2-7 gives the full variable domain: EAGVAQSPRYKIIEKRQSVAFWCNPISGHATLYWYQQILGQGPKLLIQFQNNGVVDDSQLPKDRFSAERLKGVDSTLKIQPAKLEDSAVYLCASSGSGGGSYEQYFGPGTRLTVT.

The V call is TRBV5-6, the J call TRBJ1-5; 7 bases line up with TRBD1. V lost 4 bases to trimming and J lost 5 bases; unmatched junction nucleotides: 9. The germline V gene has CDR1 SGHDT and CDR2 YYEEEE. CDR3 length: 15 residues. CDR3 sequence reads: CASSTGPQGDQPQHF. The CDR3 DNA reads as TGTGCCAGCAGCACGGGACCTCAGGGGGATCAGCCCCAGCATTTT.

With respect to this clone: At one end, the junction sequence differs from germline, possibly due to a read error. This sample includes further DNA sequences coding for the same CDR3. CDR3 region: CAWSVLPPGGYGYTF. CDR3 in DNA: TGTGCCTGGAGTGTACTGCCCCCGGGGGGCTATGGCTACACTTTC. The chain recombines TRBV30 with TRBJ1-2, with TRBD1 as a possible D gene (6 bases). Looked up from germline, CDR1 is GTSNPN and CDR2 is SVGIG (reference sequence). The CDR3 covers 15 residues.

The chain employs TRBV27 and TRBJ2-7; D perhaps matches TRBD2 (6 bases). The CDR3 is made up of 16 amino acids. V lost 0 bases and J 2 bases, leaving 14 bases between the germline ends. CDR1 and CDR2 (germline): MNHEY, SMNVEV (reference sequence). CDR3 DNA sequence: TGTGCCAGCAGTTTATCTCAACGGGGAGGTACCTACGAGCAGTACTTC. As protein: CASSLSQRGGTYEQYF.

V is TRBV6-6 and J is TRBJ2-5; possibly TRBD1 for D (6 bases). Looked up from germline, CDR1 is MNHNY and CDR2 is SVGAGI (reference sequence). Trimming removed 6 bases from V and 1 base from J, with 9 bases in between. The CDR3 contains 13 residues. CDR3 residues: CASRPDSQETQYF. Written as DNA, the CDR3 is TGTGCCAGCAGACCGGACAGCCAAGAGACCCAGTACTTC.

This sequence joins TRBV4-2 and TRBJ1-4, with D uncertain. Germline assignment: CDR1 LGHNA and CDR2 YNFKEQ. V was cut by 0 bases and J by 8 bases, with 16 bases left in between. The CDR3 has 16 amino acids. The CDR3 sequence: CASSQEWAQGGEKLFF. The CDR3, as DNA: TGTGCCAGCAGCCAAGAGTGGGCCCAAGGAGGAGAAAAACTGTTTTTT.

This clone was observed once. The rearrangement joins TRBV25-1 to TRBJ2-1; D is possibly TRBD1 (5 bases). V lost 4 bases to trimming and J lost 3 bases, with 16 bases between them. Germline V CDR1 and CDR2: MGHDK, SYGVNS. The CDR3 has 16 residues. The CDR3 loop is CASSVNPTGIYNEQFF. CDR3 DNA sequence: TGTGCCAGCAGTGTTAACCCCACAGGTATCTACAATGAGCAGTTCTTC.

Regarding this clone: An end of the junction differs from the germline gene, which may be a read error. The genes are TRBV7-9 and TRBJ1-2; tentatively, D is TRBD1 (6 bases). Germline CDR1 and CDR2: SEHNR and FQNEAQ (reference sequence). The CDR3 spans 16 residues. Here the CDR3 reads CVSSLSGGPDDYGYTF. Here the CDR3 DNA reads TGTGTCAGCAGCTTATCGGGGGGCCCGGATGACTATGGCTACACCTTC.

The J gene is TRBJ2-7, the V gene TRBV10-3; no reliable D call. The CDR3 covers 17 residues. V was clipped by 0 bases and J by 2 bases, with 17 bases between them. Germline lookup yields CDR1 ENHRY and CDR2 SYGVKD. CDR3 in DNA: TGTGCCATCAGTGAGTCGAGGATCGCGGCTAAACCCTACGAGCAGTACTTC. Its translation: CAISESRIAAKPYEQYF.

The rearrangement uses TRBV7-6 and TRBJ2-2; a weak D match, TRBD2 (7 bases). V was shortened by 5 bases and J by 4 bases, with 14 bases between the two germline ends. CDR3 length equals 15 residues. In germline, CDR1 is SGHVS, CDR2 FNYEAQ. CDR3 amino acids: CASSIKGGGTGELFF. The CDR3 DNA is TGTGCCAGCAGCATCAAAGGGGGGGGCACCGGGGAGCTGTTTTTT.

Notes on this clone: Distinct nucleotide sequences in the sample also encode this CDR3. This chain links TRBV30 with TRBJ1-1; no definite D call. The CDR3 is 11 amino acids. Trimming took 0 bases from V and 8 from J, leaving 7 bases between them. In germline, CDR1 is GTSNPN, CDR2 SVGIG (reference sequence). The CDR3 loop is CAWSVLSEAFF. The CDR3 DNA is TGTGCCTGGAGTGTTCTGTCCGAAGCTTTCTTT.

The rearrangement links TRBV29-1 to TRBJ1-1; 9 nucleotides agree with TRBD1. Trimming removed 6 bases from V and 10 bases from J; junction bases left unmatched: 6. This CDR3 has 11 residues. Germline lookup yields CDR1 SQVTM and CDR2 ANQGSEA. Here the CDR3 DNA reads TGCAGCGTAGATACAGGGGGCCGAGCTTTCTTT. Translation: CSVDTGGRAFF. Combining the CDR3 with reference TRBV29-1 and TRBJ1-1 gives the whole variable domain SAVISQKPSRDICQRGTSLTIQCQVDSQVTMMFWYRQQPGQSLTLIATANQGSEATYESGFVIDKFPISRPNLTFSTLTVSNMSPEDSSIYLCSVDTGGRAFFGQGTRLTVV.

This clone was seen a few times. This chain connects TRBV5-1 to TRBJ1-4; D uncertain. This CDR3 is 15 amino acids long. Germline CDR1 reads SGHRS; CDR2 reads YFSETQ. V lost 3 bases and J lost 7, with 16 bases in between. CDR3 in DNA: TGCGCCAGCAGCTCAGGAGGGTCTGTGGTTGAAAAACTGTTTTTT. Translating it yields CASSSGGSVVEKLFF.

This clone was detected only a few times. The chain carries TRBV30 and TRBJ1-6; no reliable D call. This CDR3 comprises 14 residues. Germline V CDR1 and CDR2: GTSNPN, SVGIG (reference sequence). The V end was cut by 4 bases, the J end by 6 bases, with 13 bases between. CDR3 nucleotides: TGTGCCTGGAATCGCGGAGACCTTAATTCACCCCTCCACTTT. The encoded protein is CAWNRGDLNSPLHF.

This chain links TRBV5-1 with TRBJ1-2; 8 positions match TRBD1. Germline CDR1 SGHRS, CDR2 YFSETQ. The CDR3 is made up of 15 amino acids. J lost 4 bases, V lost 1 base, and 6 bases had no gene match. The CDR3 coding sequence is TGCGCCAGCAGCTTGACGCAGGGGGCGGGCTATGGCTACACCTTC. This encodes CASSLTQGAGYGYTF.

V is TRBV13 and J is TRBJ1-4, with D possibly TRBD2 on 6 matching bases. TRBJ2-3 explains the end of the DNA better; the J call may be wrong. The CDR3 spans 13 residues. Germline values: CDR1 PRHDT, CDR2 FYEKMQ (reference sequence). The CDR3, as DNA: TGTGCCAGCAGCTTAAGTAACAATGCGGGACAGTATTTT. Its translation is CASSLSNNAGQYF.

The V gene is TRBV4-2, the J gene TRBJ2-5; 7 bases line up with TRBD2. V was pared by 0 bases and J by 5 bases, with 9 bases of the junction left unmatched. This CDR3 has 16 amino acids. Germline CDR1 is LGHNA and CDR2 is YNFKEQ. This CDR3 reads CASSQDGRAVFETQYF. CDR3 DNA sequence: TGTGCCAGCAGCCAAGATGGGAGGGCCGTTTTCGAGACCCAGTACTTC.

The chain joins TRBV6-6 to TRBJ1-1; weak D call: TRBD1 (5 bases). This CDR3 contains 15 residues. Germline CDR1 MNHNY, CDR2 SVGAGI (reference sequence). Trimming cost V 1 base and J 0 bases, with 9 bases left between them. The CDR3 is CASSYWGSLNTEAFF. The CDR3 DNA reads as TGTGCCAGCAGTTACTGGGGCAGCCTGAACACTGAAGCTTTCTTT.

The rearrangement uses TRBV27 and TRBJ1-4, with 11 bases matching TRBD1. This CDR3 is 16 amino acids long. V gave up 5 bases and J gave up 8 bases; unmatched junction bases: 10. The germline V gene encodes CDR1 MNHEY and CDR2 SMNVEV (reference sequence). In DNA, the CDR3 is TGTGCCAGCAGTGCGGACAGGGGGCTCGTAGGGGAAAAACTGTTTTTT. Amino acid sequence: CASSADRGLVGEKLFF.

This clone came up a few times. V is TRBV12-5 and J is TRBJ1-1; D gene uncertain. The CDR3 length is 12 residues. The V gene's germline CDR1 is LGHNT and CDR2 FRNRAP. The V end was cut by 4 bases, the J end by 9 bases, with 12 bases between. CDR3 nucleotide sequence: TGTGCTAGTGGTTCCTTCGGGGTACAAGCTTTCTTT. This gives the protein CASGSFGVQAFF.

The chain joins TRBV21-1 to TRBJ1-5; the table's D call, TRBD1, was not checked against the DNA. TRBV21-1 is classified as a pseudogene. The length of the CDR3 is 22 residues. In DNA form, the CDR3 reads TGTGCCAGCAGCAAATTCACCTCCGGGACAGGGGGCACTGATCATAGCAATCAGCCCCAGCATTTT. Translated, it gives CASSKFTSGTGGTDHSNQPQHF.

The chain uses TRBV13 and TRBJ2-5, with 8 bases matching TRBD1. The J call may be mistaken, given a closer DNA end match to TRBJ2-7. Germline V lookup: CDR1 PRHDT, CDR2 FYEKMQ (reference sequence). This CDR3 has 15 residues. In DNA form, the CDR3 reads TGTGCCAGCAGCCCGACAGGGGAGAGCTCCTACGAGCAGTACTTC. Translating gives CASSPTGESSYEQYF.

The chain combines TRBV12-5 with TRBJ2-1; the D is unclear. The germline V gene encodes CDR1 LGHNT and CDR2 FRNRAP. Trimming took off 7 bases at V and 4 bases at J, with 8 bases between the two ends. CDR3 length: 12 amino acids. CDR3 protein: CASALEYNEQFF. The CDR3 nucleotides are TGTGCTAGTGCCTTAGAGTACAATGAGCAGTTCTTC.

This clone was detected only once. The rearrangement joins TRBV2 to TRBJ2-5; D is ambiguous. TRBJ2-7 matches the DNA end more closely, so the J call is doubtful. CDR1 and CDR2 (germline): SNHLY, FYNNEI. The CDR3 has 12 amino acids. In nucleotides, the CDR3 is TGTGCCAGCAAGAGAGGCCCCTACGAGCAGTACTTC. Residues: CASKRGPYEQYF.

The chain recombines TRBV5-1 with TRBJ2-1, with a tentative D call TRBD1 (6 bases). V was shortened by 3 bases and J by 6 bases, with 16 bases between the two germline ends. Germline V gives CDR1 SGHRS, CDR2 YFSETQ. The length of the CDR3 is 15 residues. CDR3 DNA: TGCGCCAGCAGCTGGCGGGCAGGGGTAGGCAATGAGCAGTTCTTC. Translation: CASSWRAGVGNEQFF.